A selection of T cell receptor beta chains follows, all from one sample in a study of cytomegalovirus exposure and HLA in healthy donors. Only in-frame clones appear in the TCRdb table, and some are missing; sequencing was by immunoSEQ multiplex PCR. The data show more than 70,000 clones, with approximately 94% seen just once and 0.9% to 1.2% held by the top ten. Sequenced sample: PBMCs. Receptors originate from a woman aged 18 to 35 in good health and CMV-seronegative. Each CDR3 is given with its conserved first and last residue. The D gene is left open where the match is weak. Size tells how often a clone was seen (once, few, many) or the class of an expanded clone, and some rows leave it out.

>TRBD2|TRBJ2-2|-|TRBV2
CASSLAGGPHGELFF
TGTGCCAGCAGTTTAGCGGGGGGGCCGCACGGGGAGCTGTTTTTT
>TRBD2|TRBJ2-1|-|TRBV27
CASIPFLFSGRGNEQFF
TGTGCCAGCATCCCCTTCCTCTTTAGCGGGAGAGGCAATGAGCAGTTCTTC
>-|TRBJ2-2|few|TRBV6-4
CASSDGQPTGELFF
TGTGCCAGCAGTGACGGACAACCCACCGGGGAGCTGTTTTTT
>-|TRBJ2-7|-|TRBV29-1
CSVEDRDIGMREQYF
TGCAGCGTTGAAGATCGGGACATCGGTATGAGGGAGCAGTACTTC
>TRBD1|TRBJ1-2|-|TRBV6-1
CASSEPGQGGARVYGYTF
TGTGCCAGCAGTGAACCCGGACAGGGAGGGGCACGGGTCTATGGCTACACCTTC
>TRBD2|TRBJ2-2|-|TRBV5-6
CASSEDGTSGTGELFF
TGTGCCAGCAGCGAGGATGGGACTAGCGGCACCGGGGAGCTGTTTTTT
>-|TRBJ1-1|-|TRBV27
CASSMGAGVFSVPEAFF
TGTGCCAGCAGTATGGGGGCAGGGGTTTTTAGCGTACCTGAAGCTTTCTTT
>-|TRBJ2-7|once|TRBV27
CASSLLNEQYF
TGTGCCAGCAGTTTACTAAACGAGCAGTACTTC
>-|TRBJ2-1|-|TRBV11-2
CASSWARGSYNEQFF
TGTGCCAGCAGCTGGGCGCGCGGGTCCTACAATGAGCAGTTCTTC
>-|TRBJ2-7|-|TRBV7-9
CASSLPGSLYEQYF
TGTGCCAGCAGCTTGCCCGGGAGTCTCTACGAGCAGTACTTC
>-|TRBJ1-1|-|TRBV5-6
CASSRKVGVTEAFF
TGTGCCAGCAGCCGAAAGGTGGGAGTCACTGAAGCTTTCTTT
>TRBD2|TRBJ2-2|-|TRBV29-1
CSVPQTSGDSNTGELFF
TGCAGCGTCCCCCAAACTAGCGGGGATTCGAACACCGGGGAGCTGTTTTTT
>-|TRBJ2-1|-|TRBV21-1
CASSTPGGDLAARRCYNEQFF
TGTGCCAGCAGCACTCCCGGGGGGGACTTAGCGGCCCGGAGGTGCTACAATGAGCAGTTCTTC
>TRBD1|TRBJ1-2|-|TRBV5-6
CASSQTGFGGYTF
TGTGCCAGCAGCCAGACAGGGTTCGGCGGCTACACCTTC
>TRBD1|TRBJ1-5|-|TRBV5-4
CASSFGQGDDQPQHF
TGTGCCAGCAGCTTTGGACAGGGCGACGATCAGCCCCAGCATTTT
>TRBD2|TRBJ2-7|-|TRBV7-9
CASSSLTSGTSYEQYF
TGTGCCAGCAGCTCCCTGACTAGCGGGACCTCCTACGAGCAGTACTTC
>TRBD1|TRBJ2-7|-|TRBV27
CASSFEAGGLDEQYF
TGTGCCAGCAGTTTTGAGGCAGGGGGTCTGGACGAGCAGTACTTC
>TRBD1|TRBJ2-7|-|TRBV5-5
CASSLTAGTGNEQYF
TGTGCCAGCAGCTTGACCGCGGGGACAGGGAACGAGCAGTACTTC
>-|TRBJ1-2|-|TRBV10-3
CAISARGGAYGYTF
TGTGCCATCAGCGCAAGGGGAGGGGCCTATGGCTACACCTTC
>TRBD2|TRBJ2-7|-|TRBV4-1
CASSQDSGGDSPYEQYF
TGCGCCAGCAGCCAAGATTCGGGAGGGGACTCCCCCTACGAGCAGTACTTC
>TRBD1|TRBJ2-3|once|TRBV10-3
CATGQDTDTQYF
TGTGCCACCGGACAGGACACAGATACGCAGTATTTT
>-|TRBJ2-7|once|TRBV23-1
CASSQYGRNTSYEQYF
TGCGCCAGCAGTCAATATGGCAGGAACACTTCCTACGAGCAGTACTTC
>TRBD2|TRBJ2-5|-|TRBV29-1
CSVEEYIVQGRASGRGETQYF
TGCAGCGTTGAAGAGTATATTGTCCAGGGTCGGGCTAGCGGGAGGGGGGAGACCCAGTACTTC
>TRBD1|TRBJ1-1|-|TRBV5-1
CASSLAGGMNTEAFF
TGCGCCAGCAGCTTGGCAGGGGGGATGAACACTGAAGCTTTCTTT
>-|TRBJ2-5|-|TRBV27
CASSLRETQYF
TGTGCCAGCAGTTTACGAGAGACCCAGTACTTC